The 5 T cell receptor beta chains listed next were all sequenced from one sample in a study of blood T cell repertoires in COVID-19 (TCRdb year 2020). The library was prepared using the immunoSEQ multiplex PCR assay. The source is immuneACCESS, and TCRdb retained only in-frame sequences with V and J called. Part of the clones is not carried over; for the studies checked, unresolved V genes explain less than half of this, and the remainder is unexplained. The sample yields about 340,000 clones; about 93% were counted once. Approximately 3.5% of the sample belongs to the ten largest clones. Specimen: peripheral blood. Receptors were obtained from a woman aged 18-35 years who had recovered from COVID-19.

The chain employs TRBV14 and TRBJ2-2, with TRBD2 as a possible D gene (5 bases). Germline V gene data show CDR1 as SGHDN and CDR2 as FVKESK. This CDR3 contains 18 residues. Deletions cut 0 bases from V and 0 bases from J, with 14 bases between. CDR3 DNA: TGTGCCAGCAGCCAAGAAAAGACGGGATATGCGAACACCGGGGAGCTGTTTTTT. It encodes CASSQEKTGYANTGELFF.

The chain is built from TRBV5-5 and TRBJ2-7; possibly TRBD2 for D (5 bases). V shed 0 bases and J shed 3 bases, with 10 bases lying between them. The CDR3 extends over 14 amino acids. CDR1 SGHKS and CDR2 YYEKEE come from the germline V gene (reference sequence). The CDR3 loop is CASSLGQRNYEQYV. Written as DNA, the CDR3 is TGTGCCAGCAGCTTGGGGCAGCGGAACTACGAGCAGTACGTC.

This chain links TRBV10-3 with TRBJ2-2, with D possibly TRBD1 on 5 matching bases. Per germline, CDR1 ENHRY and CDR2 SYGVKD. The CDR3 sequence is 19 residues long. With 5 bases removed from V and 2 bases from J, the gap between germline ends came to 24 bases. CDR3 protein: CAISSDGAIPSRNTGELFF. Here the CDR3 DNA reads TGTGCCATCAGTTCAGATGGGGCCATTCCGAGCAGAAACACCGGGGAGCTGTTTTTT.

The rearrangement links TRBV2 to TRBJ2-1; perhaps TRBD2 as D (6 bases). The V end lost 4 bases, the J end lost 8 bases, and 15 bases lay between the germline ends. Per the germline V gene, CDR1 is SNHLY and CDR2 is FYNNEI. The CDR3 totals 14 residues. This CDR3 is CASSATGPGDEQFF. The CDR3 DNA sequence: TGTGCCAGCAGTGCGACCGGGCCGGGGGATGAGCAGTTCTTC.

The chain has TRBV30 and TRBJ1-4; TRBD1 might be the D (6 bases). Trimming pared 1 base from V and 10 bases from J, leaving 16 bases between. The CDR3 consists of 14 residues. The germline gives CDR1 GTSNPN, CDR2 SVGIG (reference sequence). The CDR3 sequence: CAWSARQAPGKLFF. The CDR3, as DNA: TGTGCCTGGAGTGCGAGACAGGCCCCTGGAAAACTGTTTTTT. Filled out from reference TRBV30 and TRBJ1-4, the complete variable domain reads SQTIHQWPATLVQPVGSPLSLECTVEGTSNPNLYWYRQAAGRGLQLLFYSVGIGQISSEVPQNLSASRPQDRQFILSSKKLLLSDSGFYLCAWSARQAPGKLFFGSGTQLSVL.